Each of the 8 T cell receptor beta chains below was sequenced from the same sample in a study of regulatory T cells in long-lasting Graves disease. Indicated time point: persistent/refractory GD, antithyroid drugs over 5 years with positive TRAb. RNA extracted from PBMCs served as the sequencing template. Relying on iRepertoire HTBI primers and Arm-PCR of CDR3 regions, the team built TCR beta libraries. TCRdb reprocessed the multiplex PCR reads via MiXCR and lists one record per CDR3 protein. The sample lists a few hundred thousand distinct CDR3 sequences; 20% to 30% were seen once. Sequenced material: peripheral blood mononuclear cells (PBMCs), taken when the disease was refractory, from a patient treated with antithyroid drugs. The source is a female donor with Graves disease.

To note about this clonotype: This could be a read error, since a much larger clone is one nucleotide away. J is TRBJ1-1 and V is TRBV12-3 or TRBV12-4; a possible D gene is TRBD1 (5 bases). This CDR3 is built from 11 residues. The CDR3 DNA follows: TGTGCCAGCAGTTTAGCGGGGCAAGCTTCCTTT. Translated, it gives CASSLAGQASF.

Ten or more counts support this clonotype. The rearrangement uses TRBV28 and TRBJ1-1, with unresolved D. V was trimmed by 6 bases and J by 0 bases, leaving 8 bases between them. The germline V gene has CDR1 MDHEN and CDR2 SYDVKM. CDR3 length: 13 amino acids. CDR3 in amino acids: CASRDTVNTEAFF. The CDR3 region has the DNA TGTGCCAGCAGGGATACAGTGAACACTGAAGCTTTCTTT.

In this sample, this clonotype turned up a few times. V is TRBV5-8 and J is TRBJ1-1, with a possible D match to TRBD1 (5 bases). This CDR3 spans 13 amino acids. The germline gives CDR1 SGHTS, CDR2 YDEGEE. Trimming stripped 3 bases from V and 1 base from J, with 7 bases between. CDR3 loop: CASSYQGNTEAFF. The CDR3 region has the DNA TGTGCCAGCAGCTACCAGGGGAACACTGAAGCTTTCTTT. Complete variable domain (other parts from reference TRBV5-8 and TRBJ1-1): EAGVTQSPTHLIKTRGQQATLRCSPISGHTSVYWYQQALGLGLQFLLWYDEGEERNRGNFPPRFSGRQFPNYSSELNVNALELEDSALYLCASSYQGNTEAFFGQGTRLTVV.

This clonotype was counted only a few times. The chain has TRBV5-1 and TRBJ2-7; 10 bases agree with TRBD2. The germline CDR1 and CDR2 sequences are SGHRS and YFSETQ. The trim removed 6 bases at V and 3 bases at J, leaving 6 bases unmatched. This CDR3 is built from 14 residues. CDR3: CASTQLAGNYEQYF. In DNA form, the CDR3 reads TGCGCCAGCACTCAACTAGCGGGAAACTACGAGCAGTACTTC.

The V call is TRBV2, the J call TRBJ1-5; D remains unclear. Looked up from germline, CDR1 is SNHLY and CDR2 is FYNNEI. Deletions cut 2 bases from V and 10 bases from J, with 12 bases between. The CDR3 spans 13 residues. The chain's CDR3 is CASSESYSSPQHF. CDR3 sequence (DNA): TGTGCCAGCAGTGAATCTTATTCCAGTCCCCAGCATTTT.

The V and J genes are TRBV10-3 and TRBJ1-2; D not certain. Trimming took 3 bases from V and 4 from J, leaving 12 bases between them. Germline V gene data show CDR1 as ENHRY and CDR2 as SYGVKD. The CDR3 totals 14 residues. CDR3 residues: CAISEGGSGYGYTF. CDR3 coding DNA: TGTGCCATCAGTGAAGGCGGCAGCGGCTATGGCTACACCTTC.

This clonotype was detected many times. The chain joins TRBV28 to TRBJ1-1; no reliable D call. This CDR3 spans 12 amino acids. Trimming removed 6 bases at V and 7 bases at J, with 12 bases between. Germline V gene sequence: CDR1 MDHEN, CDR2 SYDVKM. In DNA, the CDR3 is TGTGCCAGCAGCTTCTGGGCGAATGAAGCTTTCTTT. Its protein is CASSFWANEAFF.

The J gene is TRBJ1-1, the V gene TRBV10-3; possibly TRBD1 for D (5 bases). Between the trimmed V and J ends, which lost 6 bases and 1 base, there was a span of 12 bases. The germline CDR1 and CDR2 sequences are ENHRY and SYGVKD. The length of the CDR3 is 14 residues. In nucleotides, the CDR3 is TGTGCCATCAGCTCCCGGGACCCGAACACTGAAGCTTTCTTT. It encodes CAISSRDPNTEAFF.